What follows are 5 T cell receptor beta chains derived from one specimen sequenced in a study of cytomegalovirus exposure and HLA in healthy donors. Sequencing used immunoSEQ multiplex PCR; TCRdb keeps in-frame clones, though not all of them. The table includes roughly 60,000 clones, 90% to 95% detected once. Sequencing was done on a sample of PBMCs. Receptors originate from a woman between 18 and 29 years old in good health and CMV-seropositive.

J is TRBJ1-3 and V is TRBV7-2, with a tentative D call TRBD1 (6 bases). Germline V gives CDR1 SGHTA, CDR2 FQGNSA. V was cut by 5 bases and J by 4 bases, with 9 bases left in between. This CDR3 region has 13 residues. The CDR3 DNA sequence: TGTGCCAGCAGCCAGGACAGAGGAAACACCATATATTTT. Its translation is CASSQDRGNTIYF.

V is TRBV4-2 and J is TRBJ1-4; TRBD1 might be the D (5 bases). The CDR3 loop spans 19 amino acids. V gave up 0 bases and J gave up 1 base, with 18 bases separating them. Germline CDR1 reads LGHNA; CDR2 reads YNFKEQ. The CDR3: CASSQDIGHRRGTNEKLFF. The CDR3 DNA reads TGTGCCAGCAGCCAAGATATCGGGCACCGGAGGGGAACTAATGAAAAACTGTTTTTT.

The chain joins TRBV4-1 to TRBJ2-7; the match to TRBD2 covers 9 bases. Germline lookup yields CDR1 MGHRA and CDR2 YSYEKL. The CDR3 sequence is 15 residues long. Unmatched junction bases numbered 7, after V lost 1 base and J lost 6 bases. The CDR3 nucleotides are TGCGCCAGCAGCCAAGCCCCGACTAGCGGCGGCGAGCAGTACTTC. Translated: CASSQAPTSGGEQYF.

The chain joins TRBV15 to TRBJ2-6; TRBD2 might be the D (6 bases). Germline V CDR1 and CDR2: LNHNV, YYDKDF (reference sequence). Trimming pared 0 bases from V and 1 base from J, leaving 19 bases between. The CDR3 has 20 residues. The CDR3 protein is CATSRERAGSGTSGANVLTF. As DNA, the CDR3 is TGTGCCACCAGCAGAGAGAGGGCGGGGTCGGGTACATCTGGGGCCAACGTCCTGACTTTC.

This chain uses TRBV28 with TRBJ1-1; no firm D call. Per germline, CDR1 MDHEN and CDR2 SYDVKM. CDR3 size: 10 residues. The V and J ends lost 8 bases and 11 bases respectively, with 12 bases between them. Written as DNA, the CDR3 is TGTGCCAGCCTTGCCACAGCCGCTTTCTTT. It translates to CASLATAAFF.